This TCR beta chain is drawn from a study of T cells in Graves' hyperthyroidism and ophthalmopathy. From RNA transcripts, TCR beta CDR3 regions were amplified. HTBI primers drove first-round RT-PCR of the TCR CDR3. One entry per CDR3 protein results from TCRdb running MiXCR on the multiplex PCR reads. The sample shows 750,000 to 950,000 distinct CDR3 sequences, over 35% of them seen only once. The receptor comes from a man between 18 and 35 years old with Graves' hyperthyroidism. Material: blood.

CDR3 sequence: CSANQGAEGNTIYF. The CDR3 DNA is TGCAGTGCTAATCAGGGGGCGGAGGGAAACACCATATATTTT. The chain is built from TRBV20-1 and TRBJ1-3, with 8 bases lining up with TRBD1. In germline, CDR1 is DFQATT, CDR2 SNEGSKA (reference sequence). CDR3 length: 14 amino acids. Trimming removed 4 bases from V and 4 bases from J; junction bases left unmatched: 6.